The 15 T cell receptor beta chains listed next were all sequenced from one sample in a study of blood T cell repertoires in COVID-19. This table comes from immunoSEQ multiplex PCR, and its TCRdb copy is limited to in-frame clones, with some not included. The data contain under 45,000 clones, around four fifths of them seen just once; the ten biggest clones take up over 13%. What was sequenced was peripheral blood. Receptors originate from a human donor in a cohort sampled during active COVID-19.

This clone was seen a few times. This chain connects TRBV7-9 to TRBJ1-2; D is unclear. Per the germline V gene, CDR1 is SEHNR and CDR2 is FQNEAQ (reference sequence). There are 12 residues in the CDR3. Trimming removed 4 bases from V and 4 bases from J, with 7 bases in between. CDR3 region: CASSSPSYGYTF. The CDR3 DNA is TGTGCCAGCAGCTCCCCTAGCTATGGCTACACCTTC. The full variable domain, completed using reference TRBV7-9 and TRBJ1-2, is DTGVSQNPRHKITKRGQNVTFRCDPISEHNRLYWYRQTLGQGPEFLTYFQNEAQLEKSRLLSDRFSAERPKGSFSTLEIQRTEQGDSAMYLCASSSPSYGYTFGSGTRLTVV.

The chain is built from TRBV6-5 and TRBJ2-7; possibly TRBD1 for D (6 bases). CDR1 MNHEY and CDR2 SVGAGI come from the germline V gene. CDR3 size: 15 residues. V was trimmed by 5 bases and J by 3 bases, leaving 17 bases between them. The CDR3, as DNA: TGTGCCAGCAGTACCCAGGGGTCGTACGGCTACGAGCAGTACTTC. Its protein is CASSTQGSYGYEQYF.

This chain uses TRBV7-2 with TRBJ1-5, with 8 bases fitting TRBD1. The CDR3 covers 18 residues. Trimming removed 4 bases from V and 0 bases from J; junction bases left unmatched: 11. Germline assignment: CDR1 SGHTA and CDR2 FQGNSA. Here the CDR3 reads CASSSGTGASFSNQPQHF. In nucleotides, the CDR3 is TGTGCCAGCAGCTCGGGGACAGGCGCTAGCTTTAGCAATCAGCCCCAGCATTTT.

CDR3 DNA: TGCGCCAGCAGCCATCCCCTAGCGGGGGGGCGAAATGAGCAGTTCTTC. Translated: CASSHPLAGGRNEQFF. This rearrangement joins TRBV4-1 to TRBJ2-1, with 12 bases aligning to TRBD2. Looked up from germline, CDR1 is MGHRA and CDR2 is YSYEKL. V lost 3 bases and J lost 7; bases outside the gene matches: 7. The CDR3 is 16 amino acids.

This chain uses TRBV2 with TRBJ2-2, with 14 bases lining up with TRBD2. Germline V gives CDR1 SNHLY, CDR2 FYNNEI. With V trimmed by 5 bases and J by 10 bases, 6 bases remained unmatched. This CDR3 contains 15 residues. CDR3 in amino acids: CASSPGLAGVEELFF. The CDR3 DNA is TGTGCCAGCAGTCCGGGACTAGCGGGGGTCGAGGAGCTGTTTTTT.

CDR3 residues: CASSEFGGVYGYTF. DNA of the CDR3: TGTGCCAGCAGTGAATTCGGGGGAGTCTATGGCTACACCTTC. The chain recombines TRBV6-1 with TRBJ1-2, with D perhaps TRBD1 (5 bases). Germline assignment: CDR1 MNHNS and CDR2 SASEGT. The CDR3 runs 14 residues. Trimming shortened V by 2 bases and J by 4 bases, and 11 bases separated the two germline ends.

With respect to this clone: Other nucleotide sequences from this sample produce the same CDR3. The rearrangement uses TRBV7-8 and TRBJ2-1, with TRBD2 as a possible D gene (6 bases). Germline V gene sequence: CDR1 SGHVS, CDR2 FQNEAQ. The V gene lost 1 base and the J gene lost 3 bases, with 10 bases spanning the gap. The CDR3 is made up of 15 amino acids. This CDR3 reads CASSLGQGGYNEQFF. CDR3 coding DNA: TGTGCCAGCAGCTTAGGGCAGGGAGGCTACAATGAGCAGTTCTTC.

Judged by abundance, this clone is medium-sized (0.01 to 0.1%). The chain joins TRBV10-1 to TRBJ2-7, with D possibly being TRBD1 (6 bases). The CDR3 extends over 13 amino acids. V was cut by 10 bases and J by 2 bases, with 15 bases left in between. The germline gives CDR1 WNHNN, CDR2 SYGVQD (reference sequence). The CDR3 loop reads CANPGTPTYEQYF. In DNA form, the CDR3 reads TGCGCCAACCCCGGGACACCTACCTACGAGCAGTACTTC.

The chain links TRBV4-1 to TRBJ2-1; D might be TRBD1 (5 bases). The CDR3 runs 13 residues. Looked up from germline, CDR1 is MGHRA and CDR2 is YSYEKL. V was cut by 3 bases and J by 9 bases, with 12 bases left in between. CDR3 protein: CASSHIQGGEQFF. DNA of the CDR3: TGCGCCAGCAGCCACATCCAGGGTGGTGAGCAGTTCTTC.

This chain joins TRBV3-1 (or the pseudogene TRBV3-2) and TRBJ2-6, with a weak D call TRBD1 (5 bases). V was clipped by 4 bases and J by 3 bases, with 10 bases between them. This CDR3 comprises 15 residues. Germline CDR1 reads LGHDT; CDR2 reads YNNKEL (reference sequence). The DNA of the CDR3 is TGTGCCAGCAGCCTTAGGACATTTGGGGCCAACGTCCTGACTTTC. It is translated as CASSLRTFGANVLTF.

The genes are TRBV29-1 and TRBJ2-3, with 9 bases identical to TRBD2. The trim removed 2 bases at V and 4 bases at J, leaving 4 bases unmatched. Germline V gene data show CDR1 as SQVTM and CDR2 as ANQGSEA. The CDR3 contains 14 residues. For the CDR3, the DNA is TGCAGCGTTGAATATAGCGGGGGTTCAGATACGCAGTATTTT. Translating gives CSVEYSGGSDTQYF.

The chain uses TRBV4-3 and TRBJ1-4; D call uncertain. Trimming pared 1 base from V and 6 bases from J, leaving 9 bases between. Germline CDR1 is LGHNA and CDR2 is YSLEER. The CDR3 consists of 14 residues. CDR3 in DNA: TGCGCCAGCAGCCAAGTCGGTGGAGATGAAAAACTGTTTTTT. Protein: CASSQVGGDEKLFF.

This clone has only a few counts. The CDR3 loop reads CAGQDRLQPQHF. The CDR3 DNA is TGTGCTGGCCAGGACAGGCTACAGCCCCAGCATTTT. The chain couples TRBV12-5 to TRBJ1-5, with 7 bases that match TRBD1. This CDR3 has 12 amino acids. V shed 11 bases, J shed 7 bases, and the junction held 8 bases outside the gene matches. Germline CDR1 and CDR2: LGHNT and FRNRAP.

The V call is TRBV6-5, the J call TRBJ2-7, with D maybe TRBD1 (5 bases). The CDR3 loop spans 13 amino acids. The germline V gene has CDR1 MNHEY and CDR2 SVGAGI. Trimming removed 6 bases at V and 2 bases at J, with 11 bases between. CDR3 DNA sequence: TGTGCCAGCAGCCCGACAGTAACCTACGAGCAGTACTTC. This translates into CASSPTVTYEQYF.

The V and J genes are TRBV9 and TRBJ2-3; 7 bases line up with TRBD1. The CDR3 length is 16 residues. V was pared by 5 bases and J by 2 bases, with 11 bases of the junction left unmatched. Per germline, CDR1 SGDLS and CDR2 YYNGEE. The CDR3: CASSTTGAIITDTQYF. CDR3 nucleotide sequence: TGTGCCAGCAGTACCACAGGGGCCATTATCACAGATACGCAGTATTTT.